This T cell receptor beta chain originates from a study of T-cell reconstitution after alpha-beta-depleted transplantation in children. Overall study results and limits: Most T-cell counts and diversity one year after the transplant came from T cells that were newly produced. Surviving recipient T cells and thymic progenitors underlay high day-60 TCRbeta diversity in some patients. Several hundred expanded graft clones reportedly supplied alpha-beta T cells about two months after transplant.

It was with unique molecular identifiers that the TCRbeta library was prepared. TCRdb passed the PCR reads through MiXCR, listing each CDR3 protein once. Among about 540,000 distinct CDR3 sequences listed, 25% to 30% were seen once. The CDR3 sequence is 12 residues long. Germline V lookup: CDR1 GTSNPN, CDR2 SVGIG (reference sequence). Trimming pared 8 bases from V and 3 bases from J, leaving 12 bases between. A remark on this clonotype: The target antigen is unknown.

The sequenced sample was PBMCs, obtained before TCRalphabeta/CD19-depleted stem cell transplant. This clonotype was sampled from a boy in the first two years of life with Wiskott-Aldrich syndrome, due to receive a stem cell transplant. The chain is built from TRBV30 and TRBJ2-3; D is perhaps TRBD1 (6 bases). CDR3 region: CARKGVTDTQYF. The CDR3 bases are TGTGCCCGTAAGGGGGTAACAGATACGCAGTATTTT. Full variable domain (remainder filled in from reference TRBV30 and TRBJ2-3): SQTIHQWPATLVQPVGSPLSLECTVEGTSNPNLYWYRQAAGRGLQLLFYSVGIGQISSEVPQNLSASRPQDRQFILSSKKLLLSDSGFYLCARKGVTDTQYFGPGTRLTVL.